Each of the 26 T cell receptor beta chains below was sequenced from the same sample in a study of T-cell memory formation after mild COVID-19. A single record per CDR3 protein comes from TCRdb applying MiXCR to the 5' RACE reads. The table has 140,000 to 150,000 distinct CDR3 sequences, 15% to 20% seen once; the top ten hold approximately 2.4%. Specimen: PBMCs or a T cell subset sorted from them (not recorded which). Receptors originate from an adult woman who had mild COVID-19 (a few samples of this study predate the infection). Cell type and time point are not known.

This clonotype was counted between two and nine times. The V gene is TRBV20-1, the J gene TRBJ2-4; no clear D. The germline V gene encodes CDR1 DFQATT and CDR2 SNEGSKA (reference sequence). The CDR3 sequence is 15 residues long. V was clipped by 0 bases and J by 8 bases, with 17 bases between them. In nucleotides, the CDR3 is TGCAGTGCTAGAGATCTGCAGGCTCTTGGTTACATTCAGTACTTC. It codes for CSARDLQALGYIQYF.

The chain couples TRBV7-3 to TRBJ2-3, with D maybe TRBD1 (6 bases). CDR3 size: 14 residues. V was shortened by 0 bases and J by 5 bases, with 9 bases between the two germline ends. CDR1 is SGHTA and CDR2 is FQGTGA in the germline V gene. CDR3 in amino acids: CASSLTQGRDTQYF. The CDR3 nucleotides are TGTGCCAGCAGCTTAACCCAGGGGCGAGATACGCAGTATTTT. Filled out from reference TRBV7-3 and TRBJ2-3, the complete variable domain reads GAGVSQTPSNKVTEKGKYVELRCDPISGHTALYWYRQSLGQGPEFLIYFQGTGAADDSGLPNDRFFAVRPEGSVSTLKIQRTERGDSAVYLCASSLTQGRDTQYFGPGTRLTVL.

Only a few counts were recorded for this clonotype. The chain carries TRBV20-1 and TRBJ1-1; D is uncertain. Germline loops: CDR1 DFQATT, CDR2 SNEGSKA (reference sequence). Deletions cut 1 base from V and 4 bases from J, with 7 bases between. This CDR3 is 12 amino acids long. The CDR3 region has the DNA TGCAGTGCTAGAGGCGAGGGCACTGAAGCTTTCTTT. Its translation: CSARGEGTEAFF.

This clonotype was found a few times. The chain uses TRBV20-1 and TRBJ1-5; 9 nucleotides line up with TRBD1. The ends lost 6 bases at V and 0 bases at J; junction bases unmatched: 12. This CDR3 is 17 amino acids long. Germline V gives CDR1 DFQATT, CDR2 SNEGSKA (reference sequence). The CDR3 bases are TGCAGTGCGGCGACGGGACAGGGTTCCTATAGCAATCAGCCCCAGCATTTT. This encodes CSAATGQGSYSNQPQHF.

In its sample, this clonotype was seen many times. The CDR3 loop is CASSEEQGTNEQFF. The CDR3 DNA sequence: TGTGCCAGCAGCGAAGAACAGGGTACTAATGAGCAGTTCTTC. The chain has TRBV9 and TRBJ2-1; tentatively, D is TRBD1 (6 bases). Germline V gene data show CDR1 as SGDLS and CDR2 as YYNGEE. Trimming took off 3 bases at V and 7 bases at J, with 14 bases between the two ends. The CDR3 spans 14 residues.

The rearrangement links TRBV24-1 to TRBJ2-2; TRBD2 matches 9 bases. Germline CDR1 reads KGHDR; CDR2 reads SFDVKD. The V gene end was trimmed by 3 bases and the J gene end by 6 bases; junction bases not matched to a gene: 4. CDR3 length equals 15 residues. CDR3 DNA sequence: TGTGCCACCAGTGATGTAGCGGGAGTCCCCGGGGAGCTGTTTTTT. This sequence encodes CATSDVAGVPGELFF.

The chain joins TRBV29-1 to TRBJ2-7; 11 bases are shared with TRBD2. Germline V lookup: CDR1 SQVTM, CDR2 ANQGSEA. Trimming cost V 4 bases and J 6 bases; bases outside gene matches: 8. The CDR3 is made up of 14 amino acids. CDR3 in DNA: TGCAGCGTTGCGCCCCTAGCGGGAGGTTCCGAGCAGTACTTC. It yields the protein CSVAPLAGGSEQYF.

The chain has TRBV20-1 and TRBJ2-2; 7 nucleotides match TRBD1. Unmatched junction bases numbered 11, after V lost 1 base and J lost 9 bases. Germline values: CDR1 DFQATT, CDR2 SNEGSKA (reference sequence). The CDR3 totals 15 residues. The CDR3 protein is CSARVDRELWRELFF. The CDR3 bases are TGCAGTGCTAGAGTCGACAGGGAATTGTGGCGGGAGCTGTTTTTT.

V usage is TRBV4-2 and J usage is TRBJ2-1; the D is unclear. Trimming took off 0 bases at V and 1 base at J, with 10 bases between the two ends. The CDR3 spans 16 residues. Looked up from germline, CDR1 is LGHNA and CDR2 is YNFKEQ. The CDR3 region has the DNA TGTGCCAGCAGCCAAGATTATAGGCTATCCTACAATGAGCAGTTCTTC. As protein: CASSQDYRLSYNEQFF.

This clonotype was seen a few times. CDR3: CASSKTPPGEQYF. CDR3 DNA: TGTGCCAGCAGCAAGACCCCTCCGGGAGAGCAGTACTTC. This chain joins TRBV25-1 and TRBJ2-7, with D perhaps matching TRBD2 (5 bases). Trimming took 6 bases from V and 7 from J, leaving 16 bases between them. Per germline, CDR1 MGHDK and CDR2 SYGVNS. This CDR3 has 13 amino acids.

In its sample, this clonotype was seen a few times. The chain has TRBV5-1 and TRBJ2-1, with 8 nucleotides matching TRBD2. Trimming took 0 bases from V and 6 from J; bases not matched to a gene: 5. The germline gives CDR1 SGHRS, CDR2 YFSETQ. The CDR3 covers 15 residues. The chain's CDR3 is CASSLGSGVSNEQFF. CDR3 DNA: TGCGCCAGCAGCTTGGGTAGCGGGGTCAGCAATGAGCAGTTCTTC.

This clonotype occurred many times. The chain joins TRBV5-1 to TRBJ2-5, with 8 bases identical to TRBD2. From germline, CDR1 is SGHRS and CDR2 YFSETQ. Trimming at V came to 4 bases and at J to 3 bases, leaving 8 bases not matched to a gene. This CDR3 is 15 amino acids long. The CDR3 bases are TGCGCCAGCAGCGGAGCGGGGGCGGTGGAAGAGACCCAGTACTTC. Translated, it gives CASSGAGAVEETQYF.

This clonotype has a single count. This chain connects TRBV5-1 to TRBJ1-1, with a weak D call TRBD1 (6 bases). The CDR3 sequence is 15 residues long. CDR1 is SGHRS and CDR2 is YFSETQ in the germline V gene. V lost 4 bases and J lost 6, with 19 bases in between. Written as DNA, the CDR3 is TGCGCCAGCAGCCCATCGGGTGGGGGCTCGGCTGAAGCTTTCTTT. It translates to CASSPSGGGSAEAFF.

This clonotype was seen more than once but under ten times. Here the CDR3 DNA reads TGCAGCGTTGTCGGTTTTATGAACACTGAAGCTTTCTTT. Translation: CSVVGFMNTEAFF. The V gene is TRBV29-1, the J gene TRBJ1-1, with D unresolved. The CDR3 loop spans 13 amino acids. Trimming pared 4 bases from V and 0 bases from J, leaving 9 bases between. Germline CDR1 and CDR2: SQVTM and ANQGSEA.

This chain connects TRBV3-1 to TRBJ2-4; 10 bases map to TRBD1. This CDR3 contains 15 residues. Germline lookup yields CDR1 LGHDT and CDR2 YNNKEL (reference sequence). Germline trimming cut 3 bases from V and 7 bases from J; bases unmatched to any gene: 6. The CDR3 spells CASSQSGQGRNIQYF. CDR3 bases: TGTGCCAGCAGCCAGTCGGGACAGGGGAGGAACATTCAGTACTTC.

The sample holds a few counts of this clonotype. This chain connects TRBV11-3 to TRBJ2-7, with D possibly being TRBD2 (5 bases). CDR3 length equals 13 residues. Germline CDR1 is SGHNT and CDR2 is YENEEA. Trimming removed 4 bases from V and 0 bases from J, with 7 bases in between. In DNA form, the CDR3 reads TGTGCCAGCAGCTCGGACTTCTCCTACGAGCAGTACTTC. It is translated as CASSSDFSYEQYF. Complete variable domain (other parts from reference TRBV11-3 and TRBJ2-7): EAGVVQSPRYKIIEKKQPVAFWCNPISGHNTLYWYLQNLGQGPELLIRYENEEAVDDSQLPKDRFSAERLKGVDSTLKIQPAELGDSAVYLCASSSDFSYEQYFGPGTRLTVT.

The rearrangement uses TRBV29-1 and TRBJ2-7; the D gene is possibly TRBD1 (7 bases). Trimming took 6 bases from V and 2 from J, leaving 17 bases between them. CDR3 length: 14 residues. CDR1 is SQVTM and CDR2 is ANQGSEA in the germline V gene. CDR3 DNA: TGCAGCGTGGAGGGACAGCGATACCCCTACGAGCAGTACTTC. This codes for CSVEGQRYPYEQYF.

The chain joins TRBV30 to TRBJ2-3; D remains ambiguous. Germline CDR1 GTSNPN, CDR2 SVGIG (reference sequence). The CDR3 spans 12 residues. The V and J ends lost 1 base and 4 bases respectively, with 6 bases between them. For the CDR3, the DNA is TGTGCCTGGAGTGGACGTGCAGATACGCAGTATTTT. This encodes CAWSGRADTQYF.

This clonotype appeared a few times. The chain combines TRBV29-1 with TRBJ1-2; 10 bases line up with TRBD1. The V gene end was trimmed by 4 bases and the J gene end by 6 bases; junction bases not matched to a gene: 5. CDR3 size: 13 residues. Germline CDR1 SQVTM, CDR2 ANQGSEA. CDR3 in DNA: TGCAGCGTTGCGGGACAGGGGTCGGATGGCTACACCTTC. Its translation is CSVAGQGSDGYTF. Looking up the rest from reference TRBV29-1 and TRBJ1-2 gives the full variable domain: SAVISQKPSRDICQRGTSLTIQCQVDSQVTMMFWYRQQPGQSLTLIATANQGSEATYESGFVIDKFPISRPNLTFSTLTVSNMSPEDSSIYLCSVAGQGSDGYTFGSGTRLTVV.

This clonotype was found many times. The chain joins TRBV5-1 to TRBJ2-3; no clear D gene. V lost 4 bases and J 5 bases, leaving 8 bases between the germline ends. This CDR3 comprises 12 residues. Per the germline V gene, CDR1 is SGHRS and CDR2 is YFSETQ. The DNA of the CDR3 is TGCGCCAGCAGCACCAGAGAAGATACGCAGTATTTT. It translates to CASSTREDTQYF.

This chain joins TRBV5-5 and TRBJ2-1; D is ambiguous. Trimming left V 0 bases short and J 6 bases short, with 7 bases between. This CDR3 comprises 13 residues. In germline, CDR1 is SGHKS, CDR2 YYEKEE (reference sequence). CDR3 nucleotides: TGTGCCAGCAGCTTGGGGGCTCTCAATGAGCAGTTCTTC. This gives the protein CASSLGALNEQFF. Filled out from reference TRBV5-5 and TRBJ2-1, the complete variable domain reads DAGVTQSPTHLIKTRGQQVTLRCSPISGHKSVSWYQQVLGQGPQFIFQYYEKEERGRGNFPDRFSARQFPNYSSELNVNALLLGDSALYLCASSLGALNEQFFGPGTRLTVL.

This clonotype occurred many times. The gene calls are TRBV4-1 and TRBJ2-1, with TRBD2 matching 8 bases. Per the germline V gene, CDR1 is MGHRA and CDR2 is YSYEKL. J lost 3 bases, V lost 1 base, and 8 bases had no gene match. CDR3 size: 17 residues. Written as DNA, the CDR3 is TGCGCCAGCAGCCAAGCTCGGCGGGGGGCCGGCTACAATGAGCAGTTCTTC. Amino acid sequence: CASSQARRGAGYNEQFF.

The V call is TRBV5-6, the J call TRBJ1-2; tentatively, D is TRBD1 (6 bases). The CDR3 covers 17 residues. Trimming pared 2 bases from V and 0 bases from J, leaving 17 bases between. Germline CDR1 is SGHDT and CDR2 is YYEEEE. CDR3 region: CASSFQLGTTTNYGYTF. The CDR3 DNA reads as TGTGCCAGCAGCTTCCAATTAGGGACAACTACTAACTATGGCTACACCTTC.

The chain couples TRBV7-9 to TRBJ2-1, with D perhaps TRBD2 (6 bases). The CDR3 covers 16 residues. CDR1 and CDR2 from the germline V gene are SEHNR and FQNEAQ (reference sequence). Trimming removed 1 base at V and 3 bases at J, with 13 bases between. The CDR3 region is CASSLVGGAYYNEQFF. The DNA of the CDR3 is TGTGCCAGCAGCTTAGTCGGCGGGGCCTACTACAATGAGCAGTTCTTC.

This clonotype was picked up a small number of times. The CDR3 here is CASRRRDTSSTDTQYF. The DNA of the CDR3 is TGTGCCAGTCGTCGCCGAGACACTTCTAGCACAGATACGCAGTATTTT. This chain connects TRBV19 to TRBJ2-3; D gene uncertain. The CDR3 is 16 amino acids. Trimming shortened V by 8 bases and J by 0 bases, and 18 bases separated the two germline ends. Germline lookup yields CDR1 LNHDA and CDR2 SQIVND (reference sequence).

The J gene is TRBJ2-2, the V gene TRBV7-3; D gene uncertain. Germline V gene data show CDR1 as SGHTA and CDR2 as FQGTGA. V was shortened by 4 bases and J by 6 bases, with 15 bases between the two germline ends. CDR3 length: 15 residues. The CDR3, as DNA: TGTGCCAGCAGCTCTACTCCTCGGAGCTCCGGGGAGCTGTTTTTT. Amino acids: CASSSTPRSSGELFF.